This T cell receptor beta chain came from a study of blood T cell repertoires in COVID-19. Study context: PBMCs, B-cell-depleted T cells, or T cells provided the cDNA or gDNA that made up the material.

Only in-frame clones appear in the TCRdb table, and some are missing; sequencing was by immunoSEQ multiplex PCR. This sample carries about 200,000 clones, less than 85% of them seen once, and the ten largest clones take 4.5% to 7%. The CDR3 loop spans 13 amino acids. With 1 base clipped from V and 9 bases from J, the junction kept 3 bases outside the gene matches. CDR1 MNHNS and CDR2 SASEGT come from the germline V gene. The chain links TRBV6-1 to TRBJ2-1, with 7 positions matching TRBD2. The sequence came from a woman aged 70-85 years with acute or convalescent COVID-19. Sequencing was performed on peripheral blood. The CDR3 DNA reads as TGTGCCAGCAGTGAAGGACTAGCTTTTGAGCAGTTCTTC. This translates into CASSEGLAFEQFF.